This TCR gamma chain was observed in a study of Vδ1+ human thymocytes. Study-level findings and limits: In the thymus, TRG and TRD repertoires looked highly polyclonal with Gaussian CDR3 lengths. Around a fifth of thymic delta-chain sequences were Vdelta2, with few Vdelta3, unlike blood Vdelta1+ controls.

With 0 bases clipped from V and 8 bases from J, the junction kept 7 bases outside the gene matches. The CDR3 loop spans 13 amino acids. From germline, CDR1 is EGSTGY and CDR2 YDSYTSSV. The template was reverse-transcribed extracted RNA. Pooled V-gene forward primers with one constant-region reverse primer generated the CDR3 amplicons by multiplex PCR. TCRdb processed the multiplex PCR reads again with the CATT caller. The top ten clones hold about 1.8% of a sample with tens of thousands of gamma-chain clones, 20% of them seen once. In this sample, this clone turned up a few times. Its antigen is not identified.

The chain employs TRGV4 and TRGJ1 or TRGJ2. The sequenced sample consisted of Vdelta1+ gamma-delta thymocytes from the thymus. As for subset: FACS-sorted CD3+ TCRalphabeta- TCRVdelta1+ TCRVdelta2- thymocytes. The receptor was derived from a girl less than two years old who had congenital heart surgery. The CDR3 loop reads CATWDGPPNKKLF. The CDR3 DNA reads as TGTGCCACCTGGGATGGGCCACCAAATAAGAAACTCTTT.